The rows below give T cell receptor beta chains drawn from one sample of a study of cytomegalovirus exposure and HLA in healthy donors. Libraries were prepared by immunoSEQ multiplex PCR; TCRdb keeps only in-frame clonotypes and omits some of them. The profile covers about 150,000 clones, with 70% to 90% appearing a single time and under 5% taken by the ten largest. The specimen was PBMCs. These receptors were obtained from a girl aged 10-17 years in good health and CMV-seropositive. Both conserved end residues are part of each CDR3. The order of the fields is J gene, clone size, V gene, D gene, CDR3 DNA, CDR3 protein. The D gene is left open where the match is weak. Size tells how often a clone was seen (once, few, many) or the class of an expanded clone, and some rows leave it out.

>TRBJ1-4|.|TRBV7-2|TRBD1
TGTGCCAGCAGCTTAGGCCGCCCCGGGACAGGGGCTGAAAAACTGTTTTTT
CASSLGRPGTGAEKLFF
>TRBJ1-5|.|TRBV5-1|.
TGCGCCAGCAGCTTGGACAGCTCCAATCAGCCCCAGCATTTT
CASSLDSSNQPQHF
>TRBJ2-3|.|TRBV30|TRBD2
TGTGCCTGGAGTCGGGGACTAGCGGGGTCCGCAGATACGCAGTATTTT
CAWSRGLAGSADTQYF
>TRBJ2-7|.|TRBV14|TRBD2
TGTGCCAGCAGCCAAGGGGGGGGGACCTACGAGCAGTACTTC
CASSQGGGTYEQYF
>TRBJ2-3|.|TRBV5-4|.
TGTGCCAGCAGCTTGGTTGGTGGGGGGGCAACAGATACGCAGTATTTT
CASSLVGGGATDTQYF
>TRBJ2-3|once|TRBV29-1|.
TGCAGCGTTGAAGGGACTTTGGATACGCAGTATTTT
CSVEGTLDTQYF
>TRBJ2-7|.|TRBV6-6|TRBD1
TGTGCCAGCAGTTACTGGGACAGGGACTACGAGCAGTACTTC
CASSYWDRDYEQYF
>TRBJ2-7|.|TRBV6-1|TRBD1
TGTGCCACCTACAGGGGGCTCGGCGAGCAGTACTTC
CATYRGLGEQYF
>TRBJ2-1|once|TRBV28|TRBD2
TGTGCCAGCGCCGGTCTAGCGGACTACAATGAGCAGTTCTTC
CASAGLADYNEQFF
>TRBJ2-2|.|TRBV12-5|.
TGTGCTAGTGGTGCAGGGATAAGCACCGGGGAGCTGTTTTTT
CASGAGISTGELFF
>TRBJ1-1|.|TRBV5-1|TRBD1
TGCGCCAGCAGCGCACTGACAGGGGCGGACACTGAAGCTTTCTTT
CASSALTGADTEAFF
>TRBJ2-7|.|TRBV19|TRBD1
TGTGCCAGTAGCTCCACCGAGGCATTACAGGGGTACGAGCAGTACTTC
CASSSTEALQGYEQYF
>TRBJ2-1|.|TRBV7-6|.
TGTGCCAGCTCGACCCAGCGGCGGAGCTCCTACAATGAGCAGTTCTTC
CASSTQRRSSYNEQFF
>TRBJ1-2|.|TRBV4-1|.
TGCGCCAGCAGCCAGGTTCCCTGGACAACTAACTATGGCTACACCTTC
CASSQVPWTTNYGYTF
>TRBJ1-2|.|TRBV18|TRBD1
TGTGCCAGCTCACCCGTTGGGACAGGCGGGATCGACTATGGCTACACCTTC
CASSPVGTGGIDYGYTF
>TRBJ2-7|.|TRBV7-9|.
TGTGCCAGCAGCGCCAGTACGTTGGCGGACGAGCAGTACTTC
CASSASTLADEQYF
>TRBJ1-1|.|TRBV27|.
TGTGCCAGCAGTTTCAAGGGAGGGGGTGGGATTATGAACACTGAAGCTTTCTTT
CASSFKGGGGIMNTEAFF
>TRBJ1-1|.|TRBV19|TRBD1
TGTGCCAGTAGTCCTCACAGGGGGCGAGGCACTGAAGCTTTCTTT
CASSPHRGRGTEAFF
>TRBJ1-1|.|TRBV27|TRBD1
TGTGCCAGCAGTTTATTTAGTGAGGGGACAGGGGCGATGGCTTTCTTT
CASSLFSEGTGAMAFF
>TRBJ2-1|.|TRBV7-2|.
TGTGCCAGCAGCCCAGGCCGAGGGACTCATGAGCAGTTCTTC
CASSPGRGTHEQFF
>TRBJ2-1|.|TRBV5-1|.
TGCGCCAGCAGCTTGGCCTTACGTAGGAGTGAGCAGTTCTTC
CASSLALRRSEQFF
>TRBJ2-3|.|TRBV7-9|.
TGTGCCAGCAGCTTAGTAGCACCTATCACAGATACGCAGTATTTT
CASSLVAPITDTQYF
>TRBJ1-2|.|TRBV9|TRBD1
TGTGCCAGCAGCGCCGGGACAGGGGTAACTCGGGGCTACACCTTC
CASSAGTGVTRGYTF
>TRBJ1-4|.|TRBV6-1|.
TGTGCCACACTAAGCCGGGAGGGGCAGAATGAAAAACTGTTTTTT
CATLSREGQNEKLFF
>TRBJ1-4|.|TRBV18|.
TGTGCCAGCTCACCACCCGCAGGGTTATTTGAAAAACTGTTTTTT
CASSPPAGLFEKLFF
>TRBJ2-7|.|TRBV9|TRBD2
TGTGCCAGCAGCCCGGGACTAGCGGGGGTTGAGCAGTACTTC
CASSPGLAGVEQYF
>TRBJ1-1|.|TRBV29-1|.
TGCAGCGTTGGGAGGGGCTGGGACCCCACTGAAGCTTTCTTT
CSVGRGWDPTEAFF
>TRBJ2-1|.|TRBV9|TRBD2
TGTGCCAGCAGCCATCTCCGGGAGGCGGAAATAGCGGGGGGCCACTCCTACAATGAGCAGTTCTTC
CASSHLREAEIAGGHSYNEQFF
>TRBJ1-5|.|TRBV30|.
TGTGCCTGGAGTCTGCCGGGCAATCAGCCCCAGCATTTT
CAWSLPGNQPQHF
>TRBJ1-1|.|TRBV5-1|.
TGCGCCAGCAGCTTGGGCAGGGGAAATGAAGCTTTCTTT
CASSLGRGNEAFF
>TRBJ2-7|once|TRBV7-6|.
TGTGCCAGCAGCGAGGAGGAACGGGTAACGTACGAGCAGTACTTC
CASSEEERVTYEQYF
>TRBJ1-1|.|TRBV5-1|.
TGCGCCAGCAGCCCCCTGTCGGAGTTGAAAGAAGCTTTCTTT
CASSPLSELKEAFF
>TRBJ2-7|.|TRBV2|.
TGTGCCAGCAGTGATTTCACAGGGAGCGAGCAGTACTTC
CASSDFTGSEQYF
>TRBJ2-7|.|TRBV25-1|TRBD1
TGTGCCAGCAGTGAATGGAGACAGGGCTACGAGCAGTACTTC
CASSEWRQGYEQYF
>TRBJ2-7|.|TRBV5-1|.
TGCGCCAGCAGCTTGGAGGGTAGCGGCCACGAGCAGTACTTC
CASSLEGSGHEQYF
>TRBJ1-1|.|TRBV6-1|.
TGTGCCAGCAGTGAAGATGAGGGGAGGGTCTCTGAAGCTTTCTTT
CASSEDEGRVSEAFF
>TRBJ2-5|.|TRBV5-1|.
TGCGCCAGCAGCGCGATCGGGGAGACCCAGTACTTC
CASSAIGETQYF
>TRBJ2-7|.|TRBV7-2|.
TGTGCCAGCAGCTTATGGGAGTTCCTGGGCTACGAGCAGTACTTC
CASSLWEFLGYEQYF
>TRBJ1-1|once|TRBV4-1|.
TGCGCCAGCAGCCCGGTGACACGCCTTGAAGCTTTCTTT
CASSPVTRLEAFF
>TRBJ2-3|.|TRBV5-4|TRBD2
TGTGCCAGCAGCTCGCGACTAGCGGGGGGGACAGATACGCAGTATTTT
CASSSRLAGGTDTQYF
>TRBJ1-5|.|TRBV27|.
TGTGCCAGCAGTTTCGGTAATCAGCCCCAGCATTTT
CASSFGNQPQHF
>TRBJ1-2|.|TRBV5-1|TRBD1
TGCGCCAGCAGCGCCCTGGTCGAGGGGGCGTGGGATAACTATGGCTACACCTTC
CASSALVEGAWDNYGYTF
>TRBJ2-7|.|TRBV2|.
TGTGCCAGCAGTGAAGCCGGGAGCTCCTACGAGCAGTACTTC
CASSEAGSSYEQYF
>TRBJ1-2|.|TRBV19|.
TGTGCCAGTAGTATAGATCTCCAGGGGCCCGAGGACTATGGCTACACCTTC
CASSIDLQGPEDYGYTF
>TRBJ1-2|.|TRBV5-4|.
TGTGCCAGCAGCGGAAGACCGGACACCTTAAACTATGGCTACACCTTC
CASSGRPDTLNYGYTF
>TRBJ1-1|.|TRBV9|.
TGTGCCAGCAGCGCGATTTGGACAGCGAACACTGAAGCTTTCTTT
CASSAIWTANTEAFF
>TRBJ2-5|.|TRBV9|TRBD2
TGTGCCAGCAGCGGAGCTAGCGGGGGGCGGACCCAAGAGACCCAGTACTTC
CASSGASGGRTQETQYF
>TRBJ1-1|.|TRBV18|TRBD1
TGTGCCAGCTCCCGACAGGGGGTTGTGAACACTGAAGCTTTCTTT
CASSRQGVVNTEAFF
>TRBJ2-2|few|TRBV7-9|.
TGTGCCAGCCGGGAAGGGCCGGAGACCGGGGAGCTGTTTTTT
CASREGPETGELFF
>TRBJ1-1|.|TRBV18|.
TGTGCCAGCTCACCACCGCTCGGGAGCACTGAAGCTTTCTTT
CASSPPLGSTEAFF
>TRBJ2-1|.|TRBV9|TRBD2
TGTGCCAGCAGCGTAGGTAGCGGGGGGGGTGAGCAGTTCTTC
CASSVGSGGGEQFF
>TRBJ1-1|once|TRBV30|TRBD1
TGTGCCTGGAGAGGACAGGGATCGCACACTGAAGCTTTCTTT
CAWRGQGSHTEAFF
>TRBJ2-1|once|TRBV4-2|TRBD2
TGTGCCAGCAGCCAGAACCCCGAGCGAGCGGGGGGGCCCCAGGGGGAGCAGTTCTTC
CASSQNPERAGGPQGEQFF
>TRBJ1-4|.|TRBV7-9|.
TGTGCCAGCACACGTATAGGACTGGGAGAAGAACTGTTTTTT
CASTRIGLGEELFF
>TRBJ2-2|.|TRBV2|TRBD1
TGTGCCAGCAGTTCTGACAGGGTTGGGACCGGGGAGCTGTTTTTT
CASSSDRVGTGELFF
>TRBJ1-4|once|TRBV7-2|.
TGTGCCAGCAGCTTAGGGACAAGACAAGTAGGGGAAAAACTGTTTTTT
CASSLGTRQVGEKLFF
>TRBJ2-7|.|TRBV2|.
TGTGCCAGCAGTGCACGAGGCAGGGATGTGGACTACGAGCAGTACTTC
CASSARGRDVDYEQYF
>TRBJ1-1|once|TRBV2|TRBD1
TGTGCCAGCAGTGGGAGACAGGGGAACACTGAAGCTTTCTTT
CASSGRQGNTEAFF
>TRBJ2-7|.|TRBV2|.
TGTGCCAGCATTCCCGACTCGATCGAGAACTTC
CASIPDSIENF